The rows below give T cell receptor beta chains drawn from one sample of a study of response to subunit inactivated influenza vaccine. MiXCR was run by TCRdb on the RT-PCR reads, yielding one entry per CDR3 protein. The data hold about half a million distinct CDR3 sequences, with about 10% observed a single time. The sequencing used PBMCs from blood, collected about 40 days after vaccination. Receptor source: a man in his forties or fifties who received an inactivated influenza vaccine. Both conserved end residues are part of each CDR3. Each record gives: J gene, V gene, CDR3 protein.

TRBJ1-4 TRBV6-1 CASRAGTVEKLFF
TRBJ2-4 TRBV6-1 CASSVSSRALEYF
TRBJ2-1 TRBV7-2 CASSLAKRGLAGHYNEQFF
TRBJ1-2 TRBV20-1 CSAGGGSKGYTF
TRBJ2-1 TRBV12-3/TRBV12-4 CASTTGQGLYNEQFF
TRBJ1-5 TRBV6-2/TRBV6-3 CASSRPDQPQHF
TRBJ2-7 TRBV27 CASSLRASGNYEQYF
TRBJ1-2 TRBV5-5 CASSFRGSGYTF
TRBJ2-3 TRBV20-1 CSALRRADTQYF
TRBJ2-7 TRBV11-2 CASSVGGIGYEQYF
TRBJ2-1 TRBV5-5 CASSDTGGGPLSYNEQFF
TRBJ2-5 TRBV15 CATSRDRAGVGETQYF
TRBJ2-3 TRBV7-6 CASSLGAGGPYTDTQYF
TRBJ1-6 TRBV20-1 CSARDPANSPLHF
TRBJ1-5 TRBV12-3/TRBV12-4 CASSETGGGGQPQHF
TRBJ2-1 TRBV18 CASSPSAGTGTYNEQFF
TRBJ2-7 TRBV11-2 CASSPSGSEQYF
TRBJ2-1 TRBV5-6 CASSLGFQGSSYNEQFF
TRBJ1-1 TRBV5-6 CASTQADLQGYTEAFF
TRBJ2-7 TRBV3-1 CASSQGDEQYF
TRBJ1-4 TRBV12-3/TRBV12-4 CASSPQGAHNEKLFF
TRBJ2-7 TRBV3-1 CASSPGLAGPYEQYF
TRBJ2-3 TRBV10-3 CATNLAGDSTDTQYF
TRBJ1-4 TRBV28 CASSLTGQNEKLFF
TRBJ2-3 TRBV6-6 CASRDAGRDTQYF
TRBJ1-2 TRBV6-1 CASSGRLYGYTF
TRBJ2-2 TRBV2 CASSHRDPDYGELFF
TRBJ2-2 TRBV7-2 CASSLEWGANTGELFF
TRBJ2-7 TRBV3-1 CASSQGGDTAYEQYF
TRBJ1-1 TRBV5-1 CASSLLSPGGNTEAFF
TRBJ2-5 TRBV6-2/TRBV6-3 CASSYSTRSGDRETQYF
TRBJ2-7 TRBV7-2 CASSLSGYEQYF
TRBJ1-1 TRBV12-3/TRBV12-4 CASSLGGMGTEAFF
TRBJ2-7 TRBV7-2 CASSNSDGYEQYF
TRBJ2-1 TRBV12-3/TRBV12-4 CASTSPRDRGLGEQFF
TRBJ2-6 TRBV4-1 CASSQVSGQGFPFSSGANVLTF
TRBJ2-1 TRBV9 CASSVDGFGPEGQFF
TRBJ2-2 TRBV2 CASSDKRYTGELFF